One sample yielded the 10 T cell receptor beta chains listed below, sequenced in a study of blood T cell repertoires in COVID-19. The assay was immunoSEQ multiplex PCR, and TCRdb's table has in-frame clones only and misses some. The repertoire includes hundreds of thousands of clones, 70% to 90% of them detected once, and 0.95% to 1.5% sits in the top ten. The specimen sequenced was peripheral blood. Receptors were obtained from a man aged 40-49 years with acute or convalescent COVID-19.

This rearrangement joins TRBV7-2 to TRBJ2-1; the D gene is possibly TRBD1 (5 bases). Trimming cost V 3 bases and J 5 bases, with 11 bases left between them. This CDR3 has 14 amino acids. The germline V gene encodes CDR1 SGHTA and CDR2 FQGNSA. The CDR3 region is CASSLGRAHNEQFF. CDR3 nucleotide sequence: TGTGCCAGCAGCTTGGGCAGGGCCCACAATGAGCAGTTCTTC.

This chain links TRBV5-6 with TRBJ2-7; D unresolved. V lost 0 bases and J 0 bases, leaving 7 bases between the germline ends. Looked up from germline, CDR1 is SGHDT and CDR2 is YYEEEE. The CDR3 runs 14 residues. CDR3 bases: TGTGCCAGCAGCTTGGGCTATGCCTCCTACGAGCAGTACTTC. As protein: CASSLGYASYEQYF. Full variable domain (remainder filled in from reference TRBV5-6 and TRBJ2-7): DAGVTQSPTHLIKTRGQQVTLRCSPKSGHDTVSWYQQALGQGPQFIFQYYEEEERQRGNFPDRFSGHQFPNYSSELNVNALLLGDSALYLCASSLGYASYEQYFGPGTRLTVT.

This clone appeared a single time. The J gene is TRBJ1-5, the V gene TRBV11-2, with D uncertain. This CDR3 contains 17 residues. The V gene lost 2 bases and the J gene lost 1 base, with 15 bases spanning the gap. In germline, CDR1 is SGHAT, CDR2 FQNNGV. The CDR3 DNA follows: TGTGCCAGCAGCTTAAAGGAATGGGGAGAGAGCAATCAGCCCCAGCATTTT. As protein: CASSLKEWGESNQPQHF.

The chain recombines TRBV30 with TRBJ1-6; 7 nucleotides agree with TRBD1. The V and J ends lost 4 bases and 5 bases, in that order; junction bases with no gene match: 5. The length of the CDR3 is 14 residues. Germline V CDR1 and CDR2: GTSNPN, SVGIG (reference sequence). The CDR3: CAWTEGAHNSPLHF. In DNA, the CDR3 is TGTGCCTGGACGGAGGGGGCTCATAATTCACCCCTCCACTTT.

This rearrangement joins TRBV30 to TRBJ1-6; D is unclear. CDR1 and CDR2 from the germline V gene are GTSNPN and SVGIG (reference sequence). Trimming pared 4 bases from V and 7 bases from J, leaving 8 bases between. The CDR3 runs 12 residues. The CDR3: CAWKHANSPLHF. CDR3 bases: TGTGCCTGGAAACATGCAAATTCACCCCTCCACTTT. Full variable domain (missing parts from reference TRBV30 and TRBJ1-6): SQTIHQWPATLVQPVGSPLSLECTVEGTSNPNLYWYRQAAGRGLQLLFYSVGIGQISSEVPQNLSASRPQDRQFILSSKKLLLSDSGFYLCAWKHANSPLHFGNGTRLTVT.

V gene TRBV5-1 combines with J gene TRBJ1-4, with D possibly matching TRBD1 (6 bases). Per germline, CDR1 SGHRS and CDR2 YFSETQ. Trimming shortened V by 4 bases and J by 4 bases, and 14 bases separated the two germline ends. The CDR3 spans 15 residues. CDR3 loop: CASSPGQRGNEKLFF. In nucleotides, the CDR3 is TGCGCCAGCAGCCCAGGACAGCGAGGTAATGAAAAACTGTTTTTT. The full variable domain, rest sourced from reference TRBV5-1 and TRBJ1-4, is KAGVTQTPRYLIKTRGQQVTLSCSPISGHRSVSWYQQTPGQGLQFLFEYFSETQRNKGNFPGRFSGRQFSNSRSEMNVSTLELGDSALYLCASSPGQRGNEKLFFGSGTQLSVL.

This chain links TRBV29-1 with TRBJ1-4; TRBD1 is a possible D gene (6 bases). The CDR3 totals 14 residues. V lost 3 bases to trimming and J lost 6 bases, with 14 bases between them. Germline CDR1 SQVTM, CDR2 ANQGSEA. CDR3 amino acids: CSVEIGGAHEKLFF. CDR3 DNA sequence: TGCAGCGTTGAGATTGGGGGCGCGCATGAAAAACTGTTTTTT.

The chain combines TRBV7-2 with TRBJ1-4; D is undetermined. The V end lost 0 bases, the J end lost 2 bases, and 10 bases lay between the germline ends. This CDR3 has 16 residues. CDR1 and CDR2 (germline): SGHTA, FQGNSA. CDR3: CASSLAAGFTNEKLFF. CDR3 nucleotide sequence: TGTGCCAGCAGCTTAGCGGCTGGCTTTACTAATGAAAAACTGTTTTTT.

V gene TRBV7-9 combines with J gene TRBJ1-4, with a possible D match to TRBD1 (5 bases). The length of the CDR3 is 16 residues. Trimming pared 3 bases from V and 0 bases from J, leaving 11 bases between. Per germline, CDR1 SEHNR and CDR2 FQNEAQ (reference sequence). This chain's CDR3 is CASSLTAEATNEKLFF. CDR3 nucleotide sequence: TGTGCCAGCAGCTTGACAGCAGAAGCAACTAATGAAAAACTGTTTTTT.

V usage is TRBV3-1 (or the pseudogene TRBV3-2) and J usage is TRBJ1-6, with 8 bases that match TRBD1. The V and J ends lost 3 bases and 9 bases, in that order; junction bases with no gene match: 4. Germline V gene lookup returns CDR1 LGHDT and CDR2 YNNKEL (reference sequence). The length of the CDR3 is 14 residues. CDR3 protein: CASSQDREVSPLHF. The CDR3 DNA is TGTGCCAGCAGCCAGGACAGGGAGGTTTCACCCCTCCACTTT.